Shown below are 11 T cell receptor beta chains from a single sample sequenced in a study of T cells in Graves' hyperthyroidism and ophthalmopathy. What was amplified from RNA transcripts were TCR beta CDR3 regions. First-round RT-PCR of the TCR CDR3 relied on the HTBI primer set. One entry per CDR3 protein, called by TCRdb with MiXCR from the multiplex PCR reads. The sample holds around 500,000 distinct CDR3 sequences, about 15% seen once. The specimen was blood. The receptors originated from a woman in her late teens or twenties with Graves' hyperthyroidism.

This chain uses TRBV12-3 or TRBV12-4 with TRBJ1-5, with D uncertain. V was shortened by 8 bases and J by 6 bases, with 20 bases between the two germline ends. The CDR3 covers 15 residues. In DNA form, the CDR3 reads TGTGCCAGCCATTCCGTACGGTTAGGGCCTCAGCCCCAGCATTTT. Amino acids: CASHSVRLGPQPQHF.

This clonotype was picked up many times. The J gene is TRBJ2-1, the V gene TRBV11-1; weak D call: TRBD2 (6 bases). The germline V gene has CDR1 SGHAT and CDR2 FQDESV (reference sequence). The CDR3 totals 15 residues. V was clipped by 4 bases and J by 9 bases, with 19 bases between them. The CDR3: CASSSLANEVVEQFF. CDR3 in DNA: TGTGCCAGCAGCTCTCTAGCGAACGAGGTTGTTGAGCAGTTCTTC.

At least ten counts were recorded for this clonotype. This chain links TRBV19 with TRBJ2-5; TRBD1 is a possible D gene (6 bases). The CDR3 runs to 13 residues. The V end lost 6 bases, the J end lost 5 bases, and 13 bases lay between the germline ends. Germline values: CDR1 LNHDA, CDR2 SQIVND (reference sequence). The CDR3, as DNA: TGTGCCAGTAGCTTACAGGGTTGGGAGACCCAGTACTTC. Its translation is CASSLQGWETQYF.

V is TRBV10-3 and J is TRBJ1-1; D is ambiguous. V shed 10 bases and J shed 3 bases, with 6 bases lying between them. The germline CDR1 and CDR2 sequences are ENHRY and SYGVKD. The CDR3 is made up of 10 amino acids. Here the CDR3 reads CASRDTEAFF. For the CDR3, the DNA is TGTGCCAGCAGAGACACTGAAGCTTTCTTT.

The table lists this clonotype with a few counts. For the CDR3, the DNA is TGTGCCTGGAGTCGGAGAGCGGGGGCTTCCTACAATGAGCAGTTCTTC. This gives the protein CAWSRRAGASYNEQFF. The chain joins TRBV30 to TRBJ2-1; 8 nucleotides line up with TRBD2. This CDR3 is 16 amino acids long. J gave up 1 base and V 2 bases, and 7 bases lay outside the gene matches. CDR1 and CDR2 (germline): GTSNPN, SVGIG (reference sequence).

The count of this clonotype is one. In nucleotides, the CDR3 is TGTGCCAGCATCATGAGTCTAGGGTTCAACTACAATGAGCAGTTCTTC. This codes for CASIMSLGFNYNEQFF. The chain has TRBV12-3 or TRBV12-4 and TRBJ2-1; no definite D call. V was shortened by 7 bases and J by 3 bases, with 19 bases between the two germline ends. CDR3 length: 16 amino acids.

This clonotype came up a few times. V gene TRBV3-1 combines with J gene TRBJ2-1; no reliable D call. Trimming cost V 4 bases and J 0 bases, with 10 bases left between them. The germline CDR1 and CDR2 sequences are LGHDT and YNNKEL (reference sequence). The CDR3 is made up of 15 amino acids. The CDR3 loop is CASSLPLTSYNEQFF. CDR3 nucleotides: TGTGCCAGCAGCCTCCCACTCACCTCCTACAATGAGCAGTTCTTC.

This clonotype was found many times. The V call is TRBV12-3 or TRBV12-4, the J call TRBJ1-2; no definite D call. The CDR3 runs 16 residues. V lost 10 bases and J 4 bases, leaving 25 bases between the germline ends. The CDR3 protein is CATISKTGEMSYGYTF. CDR3 DNA sequence: TGTGCCACCATTTCAAAGACGGGCGAGATGTCCTATGGCTACACCTTC.

This clonotype has at least ten counts. The chain combines TRBV30 with TRBJ1-6; D not resolved. Trimming took 0 bases from V and 10 from J, leaving 7 bases between them. CDR1 and CDR2 (germline): GTSNPN, SVGIG (reference sequence). The CDR3 consists of 12 residues. CDR3: CAWSVGNSPLHF. CDR3 coding DNA: TGTGCCTGGAGTGTTGGAAACTCACCCCTCCACTTT.

This clonotype was seen more than once but under ten times. The junction shows a germline mismatch at one end, possibly a read error. V gene TRBV12-3 or TRBV12-4 combines with J gene TRBJ2-4, with 7 bases that match TRBD2. The CDR3 is 12 amino acids. The CDR3 DNA sequence: TGTGCCAGCCGACTAGCCAAAAACATTCGGTACTTC. As protein: CASRLAKNIRYF.

This clonotype showed up many times. V and J are TRBV12-3 or TRBV12-4 and TRBJ2-7, with D maybe TRBD2 (5 bases). CDR3 size: 14 residues. Trimming cost V 1 base and J 2 bases, with 9 bases left between them. CDR3 sequence reads: CASSLGSAPYEQYV. The CDR3 DNA follows: TGTGCCAGCAGTTTAGGTAGCGCTCCCTACGAGCAGTACGTC.